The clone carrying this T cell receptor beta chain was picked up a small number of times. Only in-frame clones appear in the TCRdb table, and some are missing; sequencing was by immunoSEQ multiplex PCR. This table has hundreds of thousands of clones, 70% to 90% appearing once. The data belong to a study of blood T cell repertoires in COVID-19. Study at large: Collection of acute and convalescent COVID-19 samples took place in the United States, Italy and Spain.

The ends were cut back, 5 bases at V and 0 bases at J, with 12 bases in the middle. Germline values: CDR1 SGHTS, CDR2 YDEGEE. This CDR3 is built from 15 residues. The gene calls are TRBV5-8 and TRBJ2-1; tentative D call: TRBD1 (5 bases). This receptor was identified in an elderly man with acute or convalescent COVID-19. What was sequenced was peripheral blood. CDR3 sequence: CASSHQGRSYNEQFF. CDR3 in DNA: TGTGCCAGCAGTCACCAGGGCCGCTCCTACAATGAGCAGTTCTTC.